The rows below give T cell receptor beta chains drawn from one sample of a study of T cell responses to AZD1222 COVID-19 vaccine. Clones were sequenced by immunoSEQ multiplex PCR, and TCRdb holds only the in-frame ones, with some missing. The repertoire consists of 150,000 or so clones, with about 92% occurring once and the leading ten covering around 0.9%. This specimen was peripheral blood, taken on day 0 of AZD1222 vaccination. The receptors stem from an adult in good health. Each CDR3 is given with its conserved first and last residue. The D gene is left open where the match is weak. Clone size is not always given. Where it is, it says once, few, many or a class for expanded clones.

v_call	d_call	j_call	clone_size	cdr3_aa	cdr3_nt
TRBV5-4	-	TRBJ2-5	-	CASSLASGLGETQYF	TGTGCCAGCAGCTTGGCCTCAGGGCTCGGAGAGACCCAGTACTTC
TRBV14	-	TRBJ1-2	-	CASSQSPAANYGYTF	TGTGCCAGCAGCCAATCGCCGGCCGCTAACTATGGCTACACCTTC
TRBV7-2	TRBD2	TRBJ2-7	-	CASSWEGSSGYEQYF	TGTGCCAGCAGCTGGGAGGGGAGTAGCGGGTACGAGCAGTACTTC
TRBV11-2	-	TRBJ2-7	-	CASSQPGQFHEQYF	TGTGCCAGCAGCCAGCCGGGACAATTCCACGAGCAGTACTTC
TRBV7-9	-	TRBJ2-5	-	CASSFAMMETQYF	TGTGCCAGCAGCTTCGCGATGATGGAGACCCAGTACTTC
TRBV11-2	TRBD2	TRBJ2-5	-	CASSQGLAIIKDF	TGTGCCAGCAGCCAGGGACTAGCCATAATTAAGGACTTC
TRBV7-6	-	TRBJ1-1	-	CASSPTGATEAFF	TGTGCCAGCAGCCCCACGGGGGCGACTGAAGCTTTCTTT
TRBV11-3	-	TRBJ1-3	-	CASSLGAGGNTIYF	TGTGCCAGCAGCTTAGGGGCAGGAGGAAACACCATATATTTT
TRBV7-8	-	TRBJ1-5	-	CASSRERDQPQHF	TGTGCCAGCAGCCGGGAGAGGGATCAGCCCCAGCATTTT
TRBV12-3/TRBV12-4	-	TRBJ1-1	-	CASSQNQGTEAFF	TGTGCCAGCAGTCAAAACCAGGGCACTGAAGCTTTCTTT
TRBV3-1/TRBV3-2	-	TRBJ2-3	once	CASSLSTDTQYF	TGTGCCAGCAGCTTAAGTACAGATACGCAGTATTTT
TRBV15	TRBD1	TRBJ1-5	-	CATSIHFRGQGFNSNQPQHF	TGTGCCACCAGCATCCATTTCCGGGGACAGGGATTCAATAGCAATCAGCCCCAGCATTTT
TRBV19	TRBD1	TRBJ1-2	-	CASSTPGQGYGYTF	TGTGCCAGTAGTACACCCGGACAGGGCTATGGCTACACCTTC
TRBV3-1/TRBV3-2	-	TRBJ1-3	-	CASSQDGGRATSGNTIYF	TGTGCCAGCAGCCAAGATGGAGGCAGGGCCACCTCTGGAAACACCATATATTTT
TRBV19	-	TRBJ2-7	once	CASSIERGTTYEQYF	TGTGCCAGTAGTATAGAGCGGGGAACTACCTACGAGCAGTACTTC
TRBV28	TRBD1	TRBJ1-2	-	CASDAGQGNYGYTF	TGTGCCAGCGACGCCGGACAGGGGAACTATGGCTACACCTTC
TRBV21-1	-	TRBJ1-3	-	CASSKVVRNSGNTIYF	TGTGCCAGCAGCAAAGTAGTCAGAAACTCTGGAAACACCATATATTTT
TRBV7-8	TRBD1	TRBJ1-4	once	CASSIGPGTGEKLFF	TGTGCCAGCAGCATAGGTCCCGGGACAGGTGAAAAACTGTTTTTT
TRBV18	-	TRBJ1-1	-	CASSGNRMNTEAFF	TGTGCCAGCTCAGGGAACAGGATGAACACTGAAGCTTTCTTT
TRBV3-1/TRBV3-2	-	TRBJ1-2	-	CASSSDRIYAAYGYTF	TGTGCCAGCAGCTCAGACCGTATTTATGCCGCCTATGGCTACACCTTC
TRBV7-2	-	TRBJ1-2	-	CASSLVQGLGYGYTF	TGTGCCAGCAGCTTAGTTCAGGGATTGGGCTATGGCTACACCTTC
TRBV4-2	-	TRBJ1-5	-	CASSQDFGQAVQPQHF	TGTGCCAGCAGCCAAGATTTTGGTCAGGCAGTTCAGCCCCAGCATTTT
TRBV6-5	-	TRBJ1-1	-	CASSYSTNMNTEAFF	TGTGCCAGCAGTTACTCGACGAACATGAACACTGAAGCTTTCTTT
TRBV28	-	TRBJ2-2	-	CASSQNTGELFF	TGTGCCAGCAGCCAAAACACCGGGGAGCTGTTTTTT
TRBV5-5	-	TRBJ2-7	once	CASSLDTSYEQYF	TGTGCCAGCAGCTTGGATACCTCCTACGAGCAGTACTTC
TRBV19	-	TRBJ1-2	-	CASSIPGNYGYTF	TGTGCCAGTAGTATCCCAGGGAACTATGGCTACACCTTC
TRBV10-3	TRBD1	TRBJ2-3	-	CAISGGQVWGTDTQYF	TGTGCCATCAGTGGAGGACAGGTTTGGGGCACAGATACGCAGTATTTT
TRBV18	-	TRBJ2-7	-	CASSPSQGLSYEQYF	TGTGCCAGCTCACCCTCACAGGGTTTATCCTACGAGCAGTACTTC
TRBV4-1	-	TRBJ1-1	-	CASSQILGEAFF	TGCGCCAGCAGCCAAATACTTGGAGAAGCTTTCTTT
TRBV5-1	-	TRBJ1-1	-	CASSYLSQDLTEAFF	TGCGCCAGCAGTTACCTCTCCCAGGATCTCACTGAAGCTTTCTTT
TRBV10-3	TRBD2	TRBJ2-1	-	CAISVGGGASNEQFF	TGTGCCATCAGTGTGGGCGGGGGGGCCTCGAATGAGCAGTTCTTC
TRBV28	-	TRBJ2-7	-	CASRRGGQGGIHEQYF	TGTGCCAGCAGGCGTGGAGGGCAGGGAGGCATCCACGAGCAGTACTTC
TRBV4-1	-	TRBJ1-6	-	CASSQGPGALGSPLHF	TGCGCCAGCAGCCAAGGGCCCGGGGCACTCGGTTCACCCCTCCACTTT
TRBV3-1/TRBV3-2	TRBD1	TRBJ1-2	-	CASSHGTVVNYGYTF	TGTGCCAGCAGCCACGGGACAGTAGTTAACTATGGCTACACCTTC
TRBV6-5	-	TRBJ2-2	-	CASRLGQVGGSELFF	TGTGCCAGCAGACTAGGACAGGTTGGAGGGAGCGAGCTGTTTTTT